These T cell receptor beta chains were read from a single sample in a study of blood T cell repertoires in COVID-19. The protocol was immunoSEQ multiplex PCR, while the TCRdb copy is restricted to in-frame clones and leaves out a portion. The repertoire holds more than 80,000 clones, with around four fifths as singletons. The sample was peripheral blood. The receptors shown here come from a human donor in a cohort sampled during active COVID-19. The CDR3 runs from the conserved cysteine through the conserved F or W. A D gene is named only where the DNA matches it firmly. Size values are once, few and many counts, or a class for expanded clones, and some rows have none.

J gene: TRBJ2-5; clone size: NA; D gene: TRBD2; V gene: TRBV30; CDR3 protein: CAWSVAGGAGETQYF; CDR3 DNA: TGTGCCTGGAGTGTAGCCGGGGGGGCCGGGGAGACCCAGTACTTC
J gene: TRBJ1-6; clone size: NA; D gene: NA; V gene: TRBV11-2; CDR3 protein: CASSVGTLRNSPLHF; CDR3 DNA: TGTGCCAGCAGCGTCGGGACTCTGAGGAATTCACCCCTCCACTTT
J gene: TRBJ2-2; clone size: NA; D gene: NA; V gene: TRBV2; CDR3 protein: CASSVQGKVGGELFF; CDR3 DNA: TGTGCCAGCAGTGTGCAGGGAAAGGTTGGCGGGGAGCTGTTTTTT
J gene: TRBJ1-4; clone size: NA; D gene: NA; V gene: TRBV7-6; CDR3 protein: CASSRGTGRVEKLFF; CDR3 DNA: TGTGCCAGCAGTAGGGGAACAGGGAGGGTTGAAAAACTGTTTTTT
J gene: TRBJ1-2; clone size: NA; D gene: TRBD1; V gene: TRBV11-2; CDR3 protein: CASSLGEGQGGYGYTF; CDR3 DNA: TGTGCCAGCAGCTTAGGGGAGGGACAGGGTGGTTATGGCTACACCTTC
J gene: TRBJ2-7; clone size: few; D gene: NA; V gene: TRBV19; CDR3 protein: CASQPGNLGEQYF; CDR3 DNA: TGTGCCAGTCAGCCAGGGAATCTCGGGGAGCAGTACTTC
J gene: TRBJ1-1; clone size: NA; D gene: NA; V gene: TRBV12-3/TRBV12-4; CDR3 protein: CASSLRQQIEAFF; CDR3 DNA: TGTGCCAGCAGTTTGCGGCAGCAAATTGAAGCTTTCTTT
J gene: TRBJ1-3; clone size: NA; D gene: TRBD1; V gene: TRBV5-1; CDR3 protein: CASSSGPGGSGNTIYF; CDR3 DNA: TGCGCCAGCAGCTCGGGACCAGGGGGTTCTGGAAACACCATATATTTT
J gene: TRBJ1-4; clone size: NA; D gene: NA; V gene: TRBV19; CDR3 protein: CASRTVHGANEKLFF; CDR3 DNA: TGTGCCAGTAGAACGGTGCATGGTGCTAATGAAAAACTGTTTTTT
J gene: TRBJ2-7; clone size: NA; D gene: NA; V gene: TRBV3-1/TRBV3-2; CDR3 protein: CASSQVGGSHYEQYF; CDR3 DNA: TGTGCCAGCAGCCAAGTCGGGGGAAGCCACTACGAGCAGTACTTC
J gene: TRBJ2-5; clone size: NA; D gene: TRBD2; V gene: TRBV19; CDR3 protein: CASSIRTRTSGKETQYF; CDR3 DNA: TGTGCCAGTAGTATCCGGACGAGGACTAGCGGGAAGGAGACCCAGTACTTC
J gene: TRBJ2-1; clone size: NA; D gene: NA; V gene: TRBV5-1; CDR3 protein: CASSLGEGVSGNEQFF; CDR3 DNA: TGCGCCAGCAGCTTGGGAGAAGGAGTTTCTGGGAATGAGCAGTTCTTC
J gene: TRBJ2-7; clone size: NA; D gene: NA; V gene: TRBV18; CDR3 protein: CASSPPGADEQYF; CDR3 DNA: TGTGCCAGCTCACCACCTGGGGCAGACGAGCAGTACTTC
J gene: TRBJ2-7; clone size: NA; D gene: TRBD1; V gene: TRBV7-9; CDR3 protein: CASSQSDRVIIYEQYF; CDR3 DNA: TGTGCCAGCAGCCAAAGCGACAGGGTTATTATATACGAGCAGTACTTC
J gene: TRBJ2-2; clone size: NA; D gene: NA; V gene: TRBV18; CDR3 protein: CASSPSRTGNTGELFF; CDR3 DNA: TGTGCCAGCTCACCATCCCGAACAGGGAACACCGGGGAGCTGTTTTTT
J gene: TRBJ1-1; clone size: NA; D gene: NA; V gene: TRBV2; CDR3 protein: CASSDPRRNTEAFF; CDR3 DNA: TGTGCCAGCAGTGACCCGCGAAGGAACACTGAAGCTTTCTTT
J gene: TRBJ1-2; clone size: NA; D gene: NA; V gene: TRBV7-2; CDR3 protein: CASSLDFRDFPRF; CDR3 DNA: TGTGCCAGCAGCCTCGACTTCCGGGACTTCCCGCGCTTC
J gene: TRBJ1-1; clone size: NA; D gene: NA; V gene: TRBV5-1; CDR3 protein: CASSLASGGGAEAFF; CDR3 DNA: TGCGCCAGCAGCTTGGCCTCGGGAGGAGGGGCTGAAGCTTTCTTT
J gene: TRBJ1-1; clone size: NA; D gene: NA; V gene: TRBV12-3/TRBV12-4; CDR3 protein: CASSFEARGSTFF; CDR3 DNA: TGTGCCAGCAGTTTTGAGGCCAGAGGAAGTACTTTCTTT
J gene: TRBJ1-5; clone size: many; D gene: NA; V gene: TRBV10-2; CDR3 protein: CASSESESGNQPQHF; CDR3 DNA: TGCGCCAGCAGTGAGTCCGAGAGCGGCAATCAGCCCCAGCATTTT
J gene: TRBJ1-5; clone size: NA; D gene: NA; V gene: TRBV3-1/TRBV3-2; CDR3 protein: CASSQDKGRVQPQHF; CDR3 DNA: TGTGCCAGCAGCCAAGATAAGGGGCGCGTTCAGCCCCAGCATTTT
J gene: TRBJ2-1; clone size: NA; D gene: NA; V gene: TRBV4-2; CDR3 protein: CASSQDRASSSYNEQFF; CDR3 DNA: TGTGCCAGCAGCCAAGATCGTGCCTCCAGCTCCTACAATGAGCAGTTCTTC
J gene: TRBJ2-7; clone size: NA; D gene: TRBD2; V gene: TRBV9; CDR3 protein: CASSPRSGRLYEQYF; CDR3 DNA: TGTGCCAGCAGCCCTCGGAGCGGGAGGTTGTACGAGCAGTACTTC
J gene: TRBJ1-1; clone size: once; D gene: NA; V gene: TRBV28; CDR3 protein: CASTNDRGNAFF; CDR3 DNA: TGTGCCAGCACCAACGATAGGGGGAATGCTTTCTTT
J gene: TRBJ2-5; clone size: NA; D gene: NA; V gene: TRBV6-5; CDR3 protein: CASILAENSETQYF; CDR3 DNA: TGTGCCAGCATATTAGCGGAGAACAGTGAGACCCAGTACTTC
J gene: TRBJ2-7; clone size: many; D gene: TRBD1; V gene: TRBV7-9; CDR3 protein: CASSLASGGYSYEQYF; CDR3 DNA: TGTGCCAGCAGCTTAGCCTCAGGGGGCTACTCCTACGAGCAGTACTTC
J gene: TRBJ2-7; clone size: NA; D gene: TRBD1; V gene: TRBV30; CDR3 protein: CAWSRQGAHEQYF; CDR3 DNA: TGTGCCTGGAGTCGGCAGGGGGCTCACGAGCAGTACTTC
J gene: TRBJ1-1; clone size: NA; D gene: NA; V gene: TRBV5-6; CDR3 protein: CASSSDGGILNTEAFF; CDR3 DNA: TGTGCCAGCAGCTCGGACGGGGGGATCCTGAACACTGAAGCTTTCTTT
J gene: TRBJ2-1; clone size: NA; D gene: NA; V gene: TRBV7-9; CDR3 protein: CASSSNRETNEQFF; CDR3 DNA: TGTGCCAGCAGCTCAAACAGGGAAACCAATGAGCAGTTCTTC
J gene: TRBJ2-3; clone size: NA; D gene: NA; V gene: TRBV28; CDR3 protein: CASRRGRVIFTDTQYF; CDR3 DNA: TGTGCCAGCAGACGTGGCCGGGTCATCTTCACAGATACGCAGTATTTT
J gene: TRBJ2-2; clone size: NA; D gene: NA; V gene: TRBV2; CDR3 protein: CASSSQGRTGELFF; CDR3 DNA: TGTGCCAGCAGCTCACAGGGTCGCACCGGGGAGCTGTTTTTT
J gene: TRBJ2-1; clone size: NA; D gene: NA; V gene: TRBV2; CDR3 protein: CASSGPGGHSYNEQFF; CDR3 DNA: TGTGCCAGCAGTGGGCCGGGGGGCCACTCCTACAATGAGCAGTTCTTC
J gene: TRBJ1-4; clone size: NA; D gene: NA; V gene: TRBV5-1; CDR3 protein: CASSLDPGPNEKLFF; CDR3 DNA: TGCGCCAGCAGCTTGGACCCAGGGCCTAATGAAAAACTGTTTTTT
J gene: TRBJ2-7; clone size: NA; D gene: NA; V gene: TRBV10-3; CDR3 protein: CAISPDRGSYEQYF; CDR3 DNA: TGTGCCATCAGTCCGGACAGAGGATCCTACGAGCAGTACTTC
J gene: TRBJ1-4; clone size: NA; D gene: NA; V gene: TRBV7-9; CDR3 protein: CASSEQGTYEKLFF; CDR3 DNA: TGTGCCAGCAGCGAACAGGGTACATATGAAAAACTGTTTTTT
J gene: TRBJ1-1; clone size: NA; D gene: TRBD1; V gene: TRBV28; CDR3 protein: CAGGGQGPEAFF; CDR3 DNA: TGTGCCGGGGGAGGACAGGGCCCTGAAGCTTTCTTT
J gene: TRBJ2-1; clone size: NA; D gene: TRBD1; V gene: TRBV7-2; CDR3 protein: CASSIGTGGEQFF; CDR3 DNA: TGTGCCAGCAGCATAGGGACAGGCGGTGAGCAGTTCTTC
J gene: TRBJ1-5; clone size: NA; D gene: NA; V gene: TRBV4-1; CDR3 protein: CASSPNPSGVNQPQHF; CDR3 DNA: TGCGCCAGCAGCCCAAACCCCTCAGGGGTCAATCAGCCCCAGCATTTT
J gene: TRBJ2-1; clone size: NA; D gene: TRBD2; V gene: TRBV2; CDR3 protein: CASSGHSGGLDEQFF; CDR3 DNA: TGTGCCAGCAGTGGACATAGCGGGGGGCTGGATGAGCAGTTCTTC
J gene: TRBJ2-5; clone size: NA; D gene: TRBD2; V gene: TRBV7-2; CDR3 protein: CASSLGPSGGGNQETQYF; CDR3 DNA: TGTGCCAGCAGCTTAGGGCCGTCGGGCGGGGGGAACCAAGAGACCCAGTACTTC
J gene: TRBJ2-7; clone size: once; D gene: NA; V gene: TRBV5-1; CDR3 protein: CASSLASGTRYEQYF; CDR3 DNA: TGCGCCAGCAGCTTGGCCTCCGGGACACGCTACGAGCAGTACTTC
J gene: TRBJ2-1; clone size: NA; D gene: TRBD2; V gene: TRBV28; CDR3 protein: CASSPSGGVDEQFF; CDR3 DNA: TGTGCCAGCAGCCCTAGCGGGGGGGTGGATGAGCAGTTCTTC
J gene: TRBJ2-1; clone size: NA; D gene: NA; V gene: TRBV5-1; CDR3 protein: CASSRNSPGYNEQFF; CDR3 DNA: TGCGCCAGCAGTAGGAATTCCCCGGGTTACAATGAGCAGTTCTTC
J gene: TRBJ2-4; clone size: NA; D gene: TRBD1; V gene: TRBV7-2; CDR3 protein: CASSPRQGSAKNIQYF; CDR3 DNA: TGTGCCAGCAGCCCCCGACAGGGAAGCGCCAAAAACATTCAGTACTTC
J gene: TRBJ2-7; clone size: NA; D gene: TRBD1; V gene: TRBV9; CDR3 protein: CASSEGQGYEQYF; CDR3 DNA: TGTGCCAGCAGCGAGGGACAGGGGTACGAGCAGTACTTC
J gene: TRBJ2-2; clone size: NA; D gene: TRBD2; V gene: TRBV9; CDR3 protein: CASSVGLAGAGELFF; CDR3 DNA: TGTGCCAGCAGCGTAGGATTAGCGGGGGCCGGGGAGCTGTTTTTT
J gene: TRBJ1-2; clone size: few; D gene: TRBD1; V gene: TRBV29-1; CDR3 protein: CSAVDGTGANYGYTF; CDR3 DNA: TGCAGCGCCGTGGATGGGACAGGGGCCAACTATGGCTACACCTTC
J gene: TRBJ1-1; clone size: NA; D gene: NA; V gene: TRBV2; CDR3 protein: CASQEGGHTEAFF; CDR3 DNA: TGTGCCAGCCAAGAGGGCGGACACACTGAAGCTTTCTTT
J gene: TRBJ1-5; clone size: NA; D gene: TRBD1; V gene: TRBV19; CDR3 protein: CASSTIQTGTGNQPQHF; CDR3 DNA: TGTGCCAGTAGTACGATCCAAACCGGGACAGGGAATCAGCCCCAGCATTTT
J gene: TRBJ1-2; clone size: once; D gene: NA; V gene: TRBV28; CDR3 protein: CASHPDGGLRGYTF; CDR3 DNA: TGTGCCAGCCACCCCGATGGAGGCCTTCGAGGCTACACCTTC
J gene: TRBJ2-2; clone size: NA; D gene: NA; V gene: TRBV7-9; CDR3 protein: CASSFQGLHTGELFF; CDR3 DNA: TGTGCCAGCAGCTTTCAGGGGTTGCACACCGGGGAGCTGTTTTTT
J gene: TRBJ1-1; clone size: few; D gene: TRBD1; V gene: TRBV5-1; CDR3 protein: CASSLRQGRGEAFF; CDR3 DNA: TGCGCCAGCAGCTTGCGACAGGGTAGAGGTGAAGCTTTCTTT
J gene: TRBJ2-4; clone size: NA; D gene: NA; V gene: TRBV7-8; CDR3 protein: CASSLAVAKNIQYF; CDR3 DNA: TGTGCCAGCAGCTTAGCCGTAGCCAAAAACATTCAGTACTTC
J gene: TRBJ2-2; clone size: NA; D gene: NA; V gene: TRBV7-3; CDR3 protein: CASRMGPNTGELFF; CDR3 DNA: TGTGCCAGTAGGATGGGGCCAAACACCGGGGAGCTGTTTTTT
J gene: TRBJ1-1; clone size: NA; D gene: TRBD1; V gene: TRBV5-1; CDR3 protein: CASSRQGGTEAFF; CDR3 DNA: TGCGCCAGCAGCCGACAGGGGGGGACTGAAGCTTTCTTT
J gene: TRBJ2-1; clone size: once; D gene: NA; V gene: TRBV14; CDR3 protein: CASSQDLRANEQFF; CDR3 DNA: TGTGCCAGCAGCCAAGATCTCAGAGCGAATGAGCAGTTCTTC
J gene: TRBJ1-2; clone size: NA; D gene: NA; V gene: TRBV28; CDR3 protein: CASSLNGGDYGYTF; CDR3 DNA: TGTGCCAGCAGTCTAAACGGGGGTGACTATGGCTACACCTTC
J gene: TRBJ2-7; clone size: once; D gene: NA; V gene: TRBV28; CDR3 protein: CASSLTSSYEQYF; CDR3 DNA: TGTGCCAGCAGTTTGACATCCTCCTACGAGCAGTACTTC
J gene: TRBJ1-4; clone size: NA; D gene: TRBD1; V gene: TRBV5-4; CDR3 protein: CASSLTGQGSTNEKLFF; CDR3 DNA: TGTGCCAGCAGCTTGACCGGACAGGGATCAACTAATGAAAAACTGTTTTTT
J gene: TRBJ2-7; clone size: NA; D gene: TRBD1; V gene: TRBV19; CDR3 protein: CASSIGGTGPYEQYF; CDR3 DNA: TGTGCCAGTAGTATAGGCGGGACAGGACCCTACGAGCAGTACTTC